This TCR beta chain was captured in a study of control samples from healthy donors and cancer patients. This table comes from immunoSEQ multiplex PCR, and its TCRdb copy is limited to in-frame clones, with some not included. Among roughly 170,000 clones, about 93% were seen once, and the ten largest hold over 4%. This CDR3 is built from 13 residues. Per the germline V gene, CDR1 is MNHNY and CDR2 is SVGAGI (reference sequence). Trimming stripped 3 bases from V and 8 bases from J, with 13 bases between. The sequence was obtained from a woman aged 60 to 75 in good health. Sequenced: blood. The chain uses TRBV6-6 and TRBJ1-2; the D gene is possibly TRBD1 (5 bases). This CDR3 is CASSYRAGHGYTF. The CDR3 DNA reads TGTGCCAGCAGTTATAGGGCAGGGCACGGCTACACCTTC.